This T cell receptor beta chain was retrieved from a study of blood T cell repertoires in COVID-19. Overall study: The samples span acute and convalescent COVID-19 from the United States, Italy and Spain. T cells, B-cell-depleted T cells, or PBMCs supplied cDNA or gDNA.

The CDR3 is 12 residues long. V was shortened by 4 bases and J by 0 bases, with 4 bases between the two germline ends. Germline-derived CDR1 and CDR2 are GTSNPN and SVGIG (reference sequence). The table lists this clone with a count of one. Per the authors' pipeline: Researchers report that nucleated cell counts were estimated from reference gene primer amplification. Profiled with immunoSEQ multiplex PCR; TCRdb holds only in-frame clones, not every one. From that table come the V and J calls and clone size; the DNA was used to work out D and trimming. Here the sample spans roughly 120,000 clones, less than 85% being singletons.

What was sequenced was peripheral blood. The chain joins TRBV30 to TRBJ2-1; D not resolved. The receptor was derived from a young man with acute or convalescent COVID-19. In DNA, the CDR3 is TGTGCCTGGAAATACTCCTACAATGAGCAGTTCTTC. Encoded protein: CAWKYSYNEQFF.